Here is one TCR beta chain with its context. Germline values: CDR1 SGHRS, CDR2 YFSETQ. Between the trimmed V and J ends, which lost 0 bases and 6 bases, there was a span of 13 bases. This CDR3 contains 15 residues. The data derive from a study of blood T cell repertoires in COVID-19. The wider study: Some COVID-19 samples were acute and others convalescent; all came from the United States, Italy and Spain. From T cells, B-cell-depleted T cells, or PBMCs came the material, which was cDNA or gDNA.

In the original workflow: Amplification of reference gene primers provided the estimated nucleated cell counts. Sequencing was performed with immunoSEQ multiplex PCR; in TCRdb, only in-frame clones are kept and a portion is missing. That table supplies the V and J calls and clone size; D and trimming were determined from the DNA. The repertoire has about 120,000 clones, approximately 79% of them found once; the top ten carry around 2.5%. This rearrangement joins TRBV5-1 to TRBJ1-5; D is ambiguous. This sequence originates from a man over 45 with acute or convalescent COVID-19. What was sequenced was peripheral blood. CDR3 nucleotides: TGCGCCAGCAGCTTGGAAGGCGGGCATGGTCAGCCCCAGCATTTT. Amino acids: CASSLEGGHGQPQHF.